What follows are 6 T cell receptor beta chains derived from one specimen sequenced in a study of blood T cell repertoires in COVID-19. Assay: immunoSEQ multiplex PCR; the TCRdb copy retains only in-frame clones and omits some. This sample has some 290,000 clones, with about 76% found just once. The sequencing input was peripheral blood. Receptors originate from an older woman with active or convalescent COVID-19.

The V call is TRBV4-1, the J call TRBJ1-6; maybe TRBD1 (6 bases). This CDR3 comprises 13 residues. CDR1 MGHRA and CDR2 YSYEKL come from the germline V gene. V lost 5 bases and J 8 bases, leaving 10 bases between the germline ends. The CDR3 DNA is TGCGCCAGCAGCATGGGGGCGGATTCACCCCTCCACTTT. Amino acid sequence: CASSMGADSPLHF.

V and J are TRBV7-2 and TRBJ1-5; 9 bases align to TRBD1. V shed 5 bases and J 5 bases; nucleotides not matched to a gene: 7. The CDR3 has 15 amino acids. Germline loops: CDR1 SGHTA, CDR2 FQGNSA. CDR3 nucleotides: TGTGCCAGCAGCACCCCGGGACAGGGTGATCAGCCCCAGCATTTT. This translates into CASSTPGQGDQPQHF.

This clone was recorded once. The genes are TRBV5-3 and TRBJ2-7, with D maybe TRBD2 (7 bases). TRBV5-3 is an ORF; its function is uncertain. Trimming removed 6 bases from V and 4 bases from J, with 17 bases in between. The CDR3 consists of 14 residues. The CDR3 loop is CARKLRGGRYEQYF. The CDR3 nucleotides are TGTGCCAGAAAGTTAAGGGGGGGCCGGTACGAGCAGTACTTC.

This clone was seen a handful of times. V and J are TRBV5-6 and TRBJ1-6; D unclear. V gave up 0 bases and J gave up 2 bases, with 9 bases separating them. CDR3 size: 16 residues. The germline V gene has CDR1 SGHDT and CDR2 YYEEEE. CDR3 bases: TGTGCCAGCAGCTTGGGAGTTGTCCCCTATAATTCACCCCTCCACTTT. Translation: CASSLGVVPYNSPLHF.

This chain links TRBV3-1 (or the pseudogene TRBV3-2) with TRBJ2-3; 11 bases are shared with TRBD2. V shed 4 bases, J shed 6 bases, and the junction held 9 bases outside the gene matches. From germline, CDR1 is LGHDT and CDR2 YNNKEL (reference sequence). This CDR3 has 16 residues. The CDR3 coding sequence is TGTGCCAGCAGCCCCGGGGGGACTAGCGGTATGGATACGCAGTATTTT. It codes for CASSPGGTSGMDTQYF.

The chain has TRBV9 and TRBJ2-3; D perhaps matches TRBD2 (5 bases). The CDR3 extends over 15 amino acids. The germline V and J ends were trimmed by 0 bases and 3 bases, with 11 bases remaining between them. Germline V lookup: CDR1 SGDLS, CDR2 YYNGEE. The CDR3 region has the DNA TGTGCCAGCAGCGTAGGTCGGGGAAGTACAGATACGCAGTATTTT. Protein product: CASSVGRGSTDTQYF.